Listed here is a single T cell receptor beta chain. What it binds is unknown. There are 15 residues in the CDR3. V shed 0 bases and J shed 5 bases, with 12 bases lying between them. Per germline, CDR1 SGDLS and CDR2 YYNGEE. The entirety of the isolated RNA underwent reverse transcription, so expressed TCRB transcripts were sequenced. The method was immunoSEQ multiplex PCR; TCRdb's version includes in-frame clones alone and lacks a portion of them. The table shows 680,000 or so clones, with around an eighth occurring only once. This record belongs to a study of beta chain features in type 1 diabetes. Findings of the study overall: Shorter TCRB CDR3s, moderately but significantly so, were found in Type 1 diabetes patients in all four CD4+ subsets.

The rearrangement links TRBV9 to TRBJ2-1; D is undetermined. The sequence derives from a man between 18 and 29 years old with type 1 diabetes. The material sequenced was naive CD4+ T cells from blood. CDR3 bases: TGTGCCAGCAGCGTAGGTCGCATGCAGAACAATGAGCAGTTCTTC. Protein product: CASSVGRMQNNEQFF.